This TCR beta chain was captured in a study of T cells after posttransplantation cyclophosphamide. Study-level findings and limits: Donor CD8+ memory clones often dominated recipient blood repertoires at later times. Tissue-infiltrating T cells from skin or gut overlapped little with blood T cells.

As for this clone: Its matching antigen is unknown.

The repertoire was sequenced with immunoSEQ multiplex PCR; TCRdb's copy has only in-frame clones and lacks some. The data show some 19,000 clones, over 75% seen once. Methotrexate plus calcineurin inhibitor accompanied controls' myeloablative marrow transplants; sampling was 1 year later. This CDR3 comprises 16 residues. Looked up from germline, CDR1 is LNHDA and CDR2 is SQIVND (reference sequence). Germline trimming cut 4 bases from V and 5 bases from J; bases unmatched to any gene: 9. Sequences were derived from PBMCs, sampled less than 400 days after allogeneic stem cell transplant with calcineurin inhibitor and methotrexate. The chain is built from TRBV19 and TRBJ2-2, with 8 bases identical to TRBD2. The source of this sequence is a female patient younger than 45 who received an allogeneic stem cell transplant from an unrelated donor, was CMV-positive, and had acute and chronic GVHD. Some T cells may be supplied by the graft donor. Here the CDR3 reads CASSTLSSGFTGELFF. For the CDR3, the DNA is TGTGCCAGTAGTACTCTATCTAGCGGGTTTACCGGGGAGCTGTTTTTT.